Following are 25 T cell receptor beta chains from one sample sequenced in a study of monozygotic twins with cystic fibrosis. Assay: immunoSEQ multiplex PCR; the TCRdb copy retains only in-frame clones and omits some. This table has approximately 33,000 clones, over 75% appearing once. Sequencing used blood. These receptors came from a girl under 10 years old with cystic fibrosis.

This clone appeared once. The rearrangement uses TRBV5-4 and TRBJ1-3; no definite D call. V was cut by 0 bases and J by 3 bases, with 1 base left in between. Germline loops: CDR1 SGHNT, CDR2 YYREEE (reference sequence). The CDR3 has 12 amino acids. In DNA form, the CDR3 reads TGTGCCAGCAGCTTGGATGGAAACACCATATATTTT. It yields the protein CASSLDGNTIYF.

This clone was found once. The gene calls are TRBV5-4 and TRBJ1-1; 8 positions agree with TRBD1. Germline-derived CDR1 and CDR2 are SGHNT and YYREEE (reference sequence). Unmatched junction bases numbered 4, after V lost 2 bases and J lost 1 base. This CDR3 has 15 amino acids. The DNA for the CDR3 is TGTGCCAGCAGCTTCTGGACAGGGCCGAACACTGAAGCTTTCTTT. Its protein product is CASSFWTGPNTEAFF.

This chain joins TRBV5-1 and TRBJ2-3; D unresolved. Trimming shortened V by 1 base and J by 5 bases, and 5 bases separated the two germline ends. The CDR3 is made up of 12 amino acids. Germline V CDR1 and CDR2: SGHRS, YFSETQ. The DNA of the CDR3 is TGCGCCAGCAGCTTGAAGTTAGATACGCAGTATTTT. The encoded protein is CASSLKLDTQYF.

The chain has TRBV11-2 and TRBJ2-7; D may be TRBD1 (5 bases). This CDR3 has 12 amino acids. Germline V lookup: CDR1 SGHAT, CDR2 FQNNGV. V was clipped by 5 bases and J by 4 bases, with 9 bases between them. CDR3: CASSLGQYEQYF. The DNA for the CDR3 is TGTGCCAGCAGCCTTGGACAATACGAGCAGTACTTC.

This clone was detected only once. The rearrangement uses TRBV4-1 and TRBJ1-2; D not resolved. The germline CDR1 and CDR2 sequences are MGHRA and YSYEKL. The CDR3 loop spans 15 amino acids. Trimming cost V 1 base and J 4 bases, with 13 bases left between them. CDR3: CASSQVSTLLYGYTF. Here the CDR3 DNA reads TGCGCCAGCAGCCAAGTTAGTACATTGCTCTATGGCTACACCTTC.

This clone came up a few times. The CDR3 here is CASSQDWADSPLHF. As DNA, the CDR3 is TGCGCCAGCAGCCAAGATTGGGCGGATTCACCCCTCCACTTT. The rearrangement uses TRBV4-3 and TRBJ1-6; no definite D call. This CDR3 has 14 residues. The germline CDR1 and CDR2 sequences are LGHNA and YSLEER. V was trimmed by 0 bases and J by 8 bases, leaving 8 bases between them.

The chain employs TRBV5-4 and TRBJ1-1; no reliable D call. CDR1 and CDR2 (germline): SGHNT, YYREEE (reference sequence). The V and J ends lost 4 bases and 2 bases respectively, with 3 bases between them. This CDR3 contains 11 residues. CDR3 nucleotide sequence: TGTGCCAGCAGCCTAAACACTGAAGCTTTCTTT. Its translation: CASSLNTEAFF.

This clone was counted only a few times. The genes are TRBV18 and TRBJ1-2; D is unclear. Trimming took 3 bases from V and 5 from J, leaving 19 bases between them. The CDR3 is made up of 16 amino acids. In germline, CDR1 is KGHSH, CDR2 LQKENI. CDR3 sequence reads: CASSPDAQGYGYGYTF. The CDR3 nucleotides are TGTGCCAGCTCACCCGACGCTCAAGGGTACGGGTATGGCTACACCTTC.

This clone was detected only once. The chain carries TRBV12-2 and TRBJ2-7; the table names TRBD1, a call not compared with the DNA. TRBV12-2 is a listed pseudogene. The CDR3 length is 16 residues. The CDR3, as DNA: TGTGCAAGTCGCTTTATCCCCCGGGACAGGGTTTACGAGCAGTACTTC. This encodes CASRFIPRDRVYEQYF.

The chain joins TRBV6-5 to TRBJ1-1; no clear D gene. The germline CDR1 and CDR2 sequences are MNHEY and SVGAGI. The CDR3 loop spans 11 amino acids. The V end was cut by 11 bases, the J end by 0 bases, with 7 bases between. The CDR3 is CAVSVNTEAFF. The DNA of the CDR3 is TGTGCCGTGAGCGTGAACACTGAAGCTTTCTTT.

The rearrangement uses TRBV4-1 and TRBJ1-2, with D perhaps matching TRBD1 (6 bases). Germline CDR1 is MGHRA and CDR2 is YSYEKL. The CDR3 length is 14 residues. The V end was cut by 1 base, the J end by 9 bases, with 15 bases between. As DNA, the CDR3 is TGCGCCAGCAGCCAAGCAGGGGCCCGCGTTAGCTACACCTTC. Translating it yields CASSQAGARVSYTF.

This chain uses TRBV6-6 with TRBJ1-1; the D gene is possibly TRBD1 (6 bases). From germline, CDR1 is MNHNY and CDR2 SVGAGI (reference sequence). V lost 4 bases to trimming and J lost 1 base, with 13 bases between them. CDR3 length: 15 residues. The CDR3: CASSSPTGTNTEAFF. The DNA for the CDR3 is TGTGCCAGCAGTTCCCCGACAGGAACGAACACTGAAGCTTTCTTT.

The chain is built from TRBV18 and TRBJ1-5, with TRBD1 matching over 7 bases. CDR3 length: 15 residues. CDR1 and CDR2 from the germline V gene are KGHSH and LQKENI. The ends lost 3 bases at V and 0 bases at J; junction bases unmatched: 2. The CDR3 is CASSPGQNSNQPQHF. In DNA form, the CDR3 reads TGTGCCAGCTCACCGGGACAGAATAGCAATCAGCCCCAGCATTTT.

The chain uses TRBV10-2 and TRBJ2-3, with 9 bases fitting TRBD2. This CDR3 has 14 amino acids. CDR1 is WSHSY and CDR2 is SAAADI in the germline V gene. J was trimmed by 3 bases and V by 5 bases; bases with no gene match: 3. The CDR3 sequence is CASSWRGGTDTQYF. As DNA, the CDR3 is TGCGCCAGCAGTTGGCGGGGGGGGACAGATACGCAGTATTTT.

The CDR3 loop reads CASSWGTGSYEQYF. Written as DNA, the CDR3 is TGCGCCAGCAGCTGGGGGACAGGCAGCTACGAGCAGTACTTC. This chain joins TRBV5-1 and TRBJ2-5; 8 nucleotides align to TRBD1. The J call may be faulty, since TRBJ2-7 better matches the DNA end. The germline CDR1 and CDR2 sequences are SGHRS and YFSETQ. CDR3 length equals 14 residues.

V gene TRBV25-1 combines with J gene TRBJ2-3, with D unclear. The CDR3 has 15 residues. Germline CDR1 and CDR2: MGHDK and SYGVNS. V lost 0 bases and J lost 0, with 7 bases in between. CDR3 residues: CASSEYRPSTDTQYF. CDR3 nucleotides: TGTGCCAGCAGTGAATACCGACCTAGCACAGATACGCAGTATTTT.

The rearrangement joins TRBV30 to TRBJ1-5; D uncertain. Trimming removed 2 bases at V and 2 bases at J, with 16 bases between. This CDR3 region has 16 residues. The germline V gene encodes CDR1 GTSNPN and CDR2 SVGIG (reference sequence). CDR3 nucleotides: TGTGCCTGGAGTCAGCGGGGATCAATGGGCAATCAGCCCCAGCATTTT. Translating gives CAWSQRGSMGNQPQHF.

The chain joins TRBV9 to TRBJ2-7; 7 bases are shared with TRBD1. This CDR3 spans 14 amino acids. The germline V gene has CDR1 SGDLS and CDR2 YYNGEE. V shed 4 bases and J 9 bases; nucleotides not matched to a gene: 13. The CDR3 loop reads CASSPGQDALGQYF. The CDR3 nucleotides read TGTGCCAGCAGCCCCGGACAGGATGCGTTAGGGCAGTACTTC.

CDR3 protein: CASSFTSGGPGTQYF. CDR3 DNA: TGCGCCAGCAGCTTTACTAGCGGGGGACCGGGGACCCAGTACTTC. The chain combines TRBV5-1 with TRBJ2-5; TRBD2 agrees at 11 bases. The CDR3 totals 15 residues. The V segment lost 2 bases and the J segment 7 bases; nucleotides outside the gene matches: 7. Per germline, CDR1 SGHRS and CDR2 YFSETQ.

This sequence joins TRBV5-4 and TRBJ2-7, with D possibly matching TRBD2 (6 bases). CDR3 length equals 14 residues. Trimming cost V 3 bases and J 2 bases, with 12 bases left between them. Germline loops: CDR1 SGHNT, CDR2 YYREEE (reference sequence). The CDR3 here is CASSSGTHPYEQYF. The CDR3 coding sequence is TGTGCCAGCAGCTCCGGGACTCATCCCTACGAGCAGTACTTC.

The chain employs TRBV5-1 and TRBJ2-5, with 10 positions matching TRBD2. Looked up from germline, CDR1 is SGHRS and CDR2 is YFSETQ. J was trimmed by 1 base and V by 0 bases; bases with no gene match: 6. This CDR3 comprises 17 residues. The CDR3: CASSLGFPSGGQETQYF. The CDR3 DNA is TGCGCCAGCAGCTTGGGATTCCCTAGCGGGGGCCAAGAGACCCAGTACTTC.

The chain couples TRBV19 to TRBJ2-5; TRBD1 agrees at 7 bases. Germline assignment: CDR1 LNHDA and CDR2 SQIVND (reference sequence). V lost 4 bases to trimming and J lost 5 bases; unmatched junction nucleotides: 10. The CDR3 extends over 15 amino acids. The CDR3 DNA reads as TGTGCCAGTAGTAGGGATCCACAGGGGATGGAGACCCAGTACTTC. It codes for CASSRDPQGMETQYF. Looking up the rest from reference TRBV19 and TRBJ2-5 gives the full variable domain: DGGITQSPKYLFRKEGQNVTLSCEQNLNHDAMYWYRQDPGQGLRLIYYSQIVNDFQKGDIAEGYSVSREKKESFPLTVTSAQKNPTAFYLCASSRDPQGMETQYFGPGTRLLVL.

This rearrangement joins TRBV15 to TRBJ1-3; D is uncertain. The CDR3 loop spans 19 amino acids. The germline V gene encodes CDR1 LNHNV and CDR2 YYDKDF (reference sequence). The V end lost 1 base, the J end lost 4 bases, and 23 bases lay between the germline ends. CDR3 nucleotides: TGTGCCACCAGCAGAGCCCCCGGAGCGGCTGGCCTCCAGGGAAACACCATATATTTT. Translation gives CATSRAPGAAGLQGNTIYF.

The rearrangement links TRBV6-1 to TRBJ2-7; D not certain. The V gene lost 1 base and the J gene lost 3 bases, with 7 bases spanning the gap. The germline V gene has CDR1 MNHNS and CDR2 SASEGT. The CDR3 spans 13 residues. CDR3 in amino acids: CASSEGVNYEQYF. CDR3 in DNA: TGTGCCAGCAGTGAAGGGGTAAACTACGAGCAGTACTTC.

The rearrangement uses TRBV5-6 and TRBJ2-3, with no clear D. The CDR3 totals 14 residues. Trimming took 0 bases from V and 3 from J, leaving 8 bases between them. Germline CDR1 SGHDT, CDR2 YYEEEE. The CDR3 loop is CASSLGTMTDTQYF. In DNA, the CDR3 is TGTGCCAGCAGCTTGGGAACCATGACAGATACGCAGTATTTT. Combining the CDR3 with reference TRBV5-6 and TRBJ2-3 gives the whole variable domain DAGVTQSPTHLIKTRGQQVTLRCSPKSGHDTVSWYQQALGQGPQFIFQYYEEEERQRGNFPDRFSGHQFPNYSSELNVNALLLGDSALYLCASSLGTMTDTQYFGPGTRLTVL.